The 23 T cell receptor beta chains below were found in one sample sequenced in a study of metastatic and nonmetastatic thyroid tumors. Treatment of any kind had been given to no patient before thyroid surgery. TCRdb recomputed clones from the PCR reads via MiXCR. The sample has more than 90,000 clones, over 9.5% seen once. The specimen sequenced was blood. The receptors come from a female donor with papillary thyroid cancer or a benign thyroid nodule (not recorded which). Some clones in this sample may be carry-over from other donors' samples.

This clone was found many times. The chain recombines TRBV19 with TRBJ1-6, with D hard to call. CDR1 and CDR2 from the germline V gene are LNHDA and SQIVND (reference sequence). V was shortened by 5 bases and J by 9 bases, with 20 bases between the two germline ends. The CDR3 consists of 16 residues. CDR3 DNA sequence: TGTGCCAGTAGTGGCTCAGTGGGGAGCCCCGGTTCACCCCTCCACTTT. Translation: CASSGSVGSPGSPLHF.

This clone was found many times. V is TRBV7-8 and J is TRBJ2-7; 7 bases map to TRBD2. The J segment lost 4 bases and the V segment lost 4 bases, leaving 16 bases of the junction unmatched. The germline gives CDR1 SGHVS, CDR2 FQNEAQ. The CDR3 runs 17 residues. The CDR3 nucleotides are TGTGCCAGCAGCTCCAGAGGTATTGGCGGGAGCTTATACGAGCAGTACTTC. It yields the protein CASSSRGIGGSLYEQYF.

This clone was counted at least ten times. The genes are TRBV30 and TRBJ2-7; no clear D gene. Germline CDR1 reads GTSNPN; CDR2 reads SVGIG (reference sequence). This CDR3 comprises 13 residues. V lost 2 bases to trimming and J lost 0 bases, with 8 bases between them. The CDR3 reads CAWSYSISYEQYF. CDR3 sequence (DNA): TGTGCCTGGAGTTACAGTATCTCCTACGAGCAGTACTTC. The full variable domain, rest sourced from reference TRBV30 and TRBJ2-7, is SQTIHQWPATLVQPVGSPLSLECTVEGTSNPNLYWYRQAAGRGLQLLFYSVGIGQISSEVPQNLSASRPQDRQFILSSKKLLLSDSGFYLCAWSYSISYEQYFGPGTRLTVT.

With respect to this clone: A much larger clone lies a single base off, so this may be a read error. The chain couples TRBV7-2 to TRBJ2-4; TRBD1 aligns across 8 bases. The CDR3 totals 17 residues. The germline V gene has CDR1 SGHTA and CDR2 FQGNSA. The V and J ends lost 5 bases and 4 bases, in that order; junction bases with no gene match: 13. Here the CDR3 reads CASSIRTGTTQKNIQYF. CDR3 DNA: TGTGCCAGCAGCATTCGGACAGGGACCACTCAAAAAAACATTCAGTACTTC.

Concerning this clone: A much larger clone sits a single nucleotide away, making a read error possible. V and J are TRBV6-4 and TRBJ2-7, with 11 bases lining up with TRBD2. This CDR3 spans 18 amino acids. V lost 0 bases, J lost 6 bases, and 13 bases stayed unmatched. Germline CDR1 and CDR2: MRHNA and SNTAGT. In nucleotides, the CDR3 is TGTGCCAGCAGTGACTCTGCTAGCGGGAGGTACGAGACCATCGAGCAGTACTTC. Translating it yields CASSDSASGRYETIEQYF.

This clone was counted ten times or more. The V call is TRBV30, the J call TRBJ2-5; TRBD2 might be the D (6 bases). The germline V and J ends were trimmed by 5 bases and 5 bases, with 15 bases remaining between them. Germline CDR1 reads GTSNPN; CDR2 reads SVGIG (reference sequence). The CDR3 is 13 amino acids. CDR3 bases: TGTGCCTGGGACGCCGGGAGTTCCGAGACCCAGTACTTC. This sequence encodes CAWDAGSSETQYF. The entire variable domain, with the rest obtained from reference TRBV30 and TRBJ2-5, is as follows: SQTIHQWPATLVQPVGSPLSLECTVEGTSNPNLYWYRQAAGRGLQLLFYSVGIGQISSEVPQNLSASRPQDRQFILSSKKLLLSDSGFYLCAWDAGSSETQYFGPGTRLLVL.

This clone appeared many times. V and J are TRBV25-1 and TRBJ2-3; the D gene is possibly TRBD1 (5 bases). V lost 3 bases and J lost 4, with 20 bases in between. CDR3 length: 17 residues. From germline, CDR1 is MGHDK and CDR2 SYGVNS. The CDR3: CASSDPGLGVLPDTQYF. The CDR3 DNA reads as TGTGCCAGCAGTGATCCGGGCTTAGGGGTATTGCCAGATACGCAGTATTTT.

This clone was detected many times. The chain links TRBV20-1 to TRBJ2-3; 7 bases align to TRBD2. The CDR3 covers 17 residues. V dropped 1 base and J dropped 3; count of bases not matched to a gene: 13. The germline gives CDR1 DFQATT, CDR2 SNEGSKA (reference sequence). CDR3 sequence: CSARGFAGAGRTDTQYF. The CDR3 DNA reads as TGCAGTGCTAGAGGTTTTGCGGGAGCGGGTCGGACAGATACGCAGTATTTT.

This clone turned up a few times. Likely a read error: the CDR3 ends without its conserved phenylalanine or tryptophan. No DNA is shown, since the ends of the CDR3 on it are uncertain; the CDR3 is the one TCRdb lists. The chain joins TRBV9 to TRBJ1-5. The CDR3 contains 9 residues when both ends are counted. Germline CDR1 reads SGDLS; CDR2 reads YYNGEE. This CDR3 reads CASSVVALG.

This clone showed up many times. This sample also contains other DNA sequences that code for the same CDR3. This chain links TRBV2 with TRBJ2-5; D is possibly TRBD1 (7 bases). CDR1 is SNHLY, CDR2 FYNNEI, per germline. The CDR3 runs 14 residues. Trimming pared 1 base from V and 5 bases from J, leaving 11 bases between. This CDR3 is CASSEVRGVETQYF. As DNA, the CDR3 is TGTGCCAGCAGTGAAGTCAGGGGGGTGGAGACCCAGTACTTC.

In its sample, this clone was seen many times. The chain carries TRBV20-1 and TRBJ2-2; 13 bases map to TRBD2. After removal of 2 bases from V and 5 bases from J, the junction contained 5 bases not matched to a gene. Germline CDR1 reads DFQATT; CDR2 reads SNEGSKA (reference sequence). CDR3 size: 16 residues. CDR3 protein: CSARTSGRAGTGELFF. The CDR3, as DNA: TGCAGTGCTAGAACTAGCGGGAGGGCCGGTACCGGGGAGCTGTTTTTT.

This clone came up many times. The chain links TRBV5-1 to TRBJ1-5; the D gene is possibly TRBD1 (6 bases). Trimming removed 3 bases at V and 4 bases at J, with 14 bases between. The CDR3 consists of 15 residues. CDR1 is SGHRS and CDR2 is YFSETQ in the germline V gene. The CDR3 here is CASSSGQGLNQPQHF. The CDR3 DNA is TGCGCCAGCAGCTCGGGACAAGGTTTAAATCAGCCCCAGCATTTT.

The chain is built from TRBV6-2 or TRBV6-3 and TRBJ2-6; the D is unclear. This CDR3 comprises 19 residues. Between the trimmed V and J ends, which lost 3 bases and 0 bases, there was a span of 18 bases. Germline V CDR1 and CDR2: MNHEY, SVGEGT. The CDR3 region is CASSYDPGSFSSGANVLTF. The CDR3 region has the DNA TGTGCCAGCAGTTATGATCCGGGCTCTTTTAGCTCTGGGGCCAACGTCCTGACTTTC.

This clone was recorded many times. This chain links TRBV28 with TRBJ2-7, with 10 positions matching TRBD2. The CDR3 contains 16 residues. Losses at the gene ends were 5 bases for V and 3 bases for J; bases not matched to a gene: 10. The germline V gene encodes CDR1 MDHEN and CDR2 SYDVKM. CDR3 region: CASSLRSGRLVYEQYF. The DNA for the CDR3 is TGTGCCAGCAGTCTCCGTAGCGGGAGGCTAGTCTACGAGCAGTACTTC.

There are a few counts of this clone. The junction shows a germline mismatch at one end, possibly a read error. This chain connects TRBV7-2 to TRBJ1-2; 7 bases are shared with TRBD1. Germline V CDR1 and CDR2: SGHTA, FQGNSA. There are 12 residues in the CDR3. CDR3: CSSSDRVYGYTF. The CDR3 DNA sequence: TGTTCCAGCTCTGACAGGGTCTATGGCTACACCTTC.

This clone was seen more than once but under ten times. A read error is likely, as this CDR3 ends without the conserved phenylalanine or tryptophan. The rearrangement links TRBV7-6 to TRBJ2-1, with 12 bases identical to TRBD2. In germline, CDR1 is SGHVS, CDR2 FNYEAQ. The CDR3 runs to 20 residues. V lost 5 bases to trimming and J lost 8 bases; unmatched junction nucleotides: 22. CDR3 region: CASSQYSAVVGLAGFDEQFV. The CDR3 DNA is TGTGCCAGCAGCCAGTACTCTGCCGTGGTAGGACTAGCGGGATTCGATGAGCAGTTCGTC.

This clone was seen many times. For the CDR3, the DNA is TGCAGTGCTAACCCTCTCGGACTAGCGAAAAACATTCAGTACTTC. It yields the protein CSANPLGLAKNIQYF. The chain recombines TRBV20-1 with TRBJ2-4; 9 nucleotides match TRBD2. The CDR3 extends over 15 amino acids. Germline loops: CDR1 DFQATT, CDR2 SNEGSKA (reference sequence). V shed 4 bases and J 4 bases; nucleotides not matched to a gene: 8.

This clone was observed at least ten times. The CDR3 reads CASSFGEQAFF. The CDR3 DNA is TGTGCCAGCAGTTTTGGGGAACAAGCTTTCTTT. The rearrangement links TRBV28 to TRBJ1-1; D is ambiguous. The V end was cut by 3 bases, the J end by 9 bases, with 8 bases between. Per germline, CDR1 MDHEN and CDR2 SYDVKM. The CDR3 length is 11 residues.

This clone has a count of ten or more. The V gene is TRBV20-1, the J gene TRBJ2-3; 8 nucleotides line up with TRBD2. The CDR3 totals 12 residues. J lost 6 bases, V lost 6 bases, and 5 bases had no gene match. Germline V lookup: CDR1 DFQATT, CDR2 SNEGSKA (reference sequence). Written as DNA, the CDR3 is TGCAGTGCCCTGACTAGCGATGATACGCAGTATTTT. Residues: CSALTSDDTQYF.

The table lists this clone with many counts. The V call is TRBV20-1, the J call TRBJ1-1, with 8 bases identical to TRBD1. The germline CDR1 and CDR2 sequences are DFQATT and SNEGSKA (reference sequence). There are 14 residues in the CDR3. V gave up 3 bases and J gave up 1 base; unmatched junction bases: 4. As DNA, the CDR3 is TGCAGTGCTAGGACCGGGACAGGGAACACTGAAGCTTTCTTT. Residues: CSARTGTGNTEAFF.

This clone was seen ten or more times. This chain uses TRBV4-1 with TRBJ1-5; TRBD1 matches at 8 bases. This CDR3 spans 16 amino acids. CDR1 MGHRA and CDR2 YSYEKL come from the germline V gene. V dropped 3 bases and J dropped 4; count of bases not matched to a gene: 8. In DNA form, the CDR3 reads TGCGCCAGCAGCCATCAACAGGGGGGTCGGAATCAGCCCCAGCATTTT. Its protein product is CASSHQQGGRNQPQHF.

This clone was found many times. The CDR3 is CASSSPNQETQYF. CDR3 nucleotide sequence: TGTGCCAGCAGTTCCCCCAACCAAGAGACCCAGTACTTC. The chain links TRBV27 to TRBJ2-5, with no clear D. V lost 4 bases and J lost 0, with 6 bases in between. The CDR3 loop spans 13 amino acids. Per germline, CDR1 MNHEY and CDR2 SMNVEV (reference sequence).

There are many counts of this clone. This sequence joins TRBV28 and TRBJ2-7; a weak D match, TRBD1 (5 bases). CDR1 is MDHEN and CDR2 is SYDVKM in the germline V gene. The CDR3 spans 15 residues. Trimming stripped 8 bases from V and 2 bases from J, with 19 bases between. The CDR3 region has the DNA TGTGCCAGCGGCTCTGCCGGCAGGGTTCCCTACGAGCAGTACTTC. Translating it yields CASGSAGRVPYEQYF. Full variable domain (missing parts from reference TRBV28 and TRBJ2-7): DVKVTQSSRYLVKRTGEKVFLECVQDMDHENMFWYRQDPGLGLRLIYFSYDVKMKEKGDIPEGYSVSREKKERFSLILESASTNQTSMYLCASGSAGRVPYEQYFGPGTRLTVT.